What follows are 22 T cell receptor beta chains derived from one specimen sequenced in a study of blood T cell repertoires in COVID-19. Assay used: immunoSEQ multiplex PCR; TCRdb lists only in-frame clones, some missing. The table shows 35,000 to 50,000 clones, with approximately 90% occurring only once. Sequencing used peripheral blood. These TCRs come from a man between 45 and 60 years old with active COVID-19.

The chain employs TRBV6-4 and TRBJ2-7, with a possible D match to TRBD2 (5 bases). The CDR3 is 13 amino acids. Trimming shortened V by 4 bases and J by 6 bases, and 13 bases separated the two germline ends. The germline V gene has CDR1 MRHNA and CDR2 SNTAGT. CDR3 bases: TGTGCCAGCAGTGCGGACGGGGTAGGCGAGCAGTACTTC. Translating gives CASSADGVGEQYF.

CDR3: CASSLAPAGDYGDEQFF. The CDR3 region has the DNA TGTGCCAGCAGCTTAGCGCCGGCTGGGGACTACGGGGATGAGCAGTTCTTC. The gene calls are TRBV7-2 and TRBJ2-1, with 7 bases aligning to TRBD2. Trimming took 0 bases from V and 8 from J; bases not matched to a gene: 13. Germline CDR1 and CDR2: SGHTA and FQGNSA. This CDR3 region has 17 residues. Full variable domain (missing parts from reference TRBV7-2 and TRBJ2-1): GAGVSQSPSNKVTEKGKDVELRCDPISGHTALYWYRQSLGQGLEFLIYFQGNSAPDKSGLPSDRFSAERTGGSVSTLTIQRTQQEDSAVYLCASSLAPAGDYGDEQFFGPGTRLTVL.

This rearrangement joins TRBV5-3 to TRBJ2-2; 7 bases map to TRBD2. Being an ORF, TRBV5-3 has a function that is uncertain. The CDR3 runs to 15 residues. The V gene end was trimmed by 7 bases and the J gene end by 1 base; junction bases not matched to a gene: 7. CDR3 in DNA: TGTGCCAGACACACTAGCGAGAGGAACACCGGGGAGCTGTTTTTT. Residues: CARHTSERNTGELFF.

The chain employs TRBV9 and TRBJ1-3; 10 positions match TRBD1. There are 16 residues in the CDR3. In germline, CDR1 is SGDLS, CDR2 YYNGEE. Trimming removed 0 bases from V and 3 bases from J; junction bases left unmatched: 3. In nucleotides, the CDR3 is TGTGCCAGCAGCGTAGTGGACAGGGGGATTGGAAACACCATATATTTT. Its protein product is CASSVVDRGIGNTIYF.

The V and J genes are TRBV15 and TRBJ2-3; 7 positions match TRBD2. V was pared by 5 bases and J by 4 bases, with 9 bases of the junction left unmatched. CDR3 size: 15 residues. CDR1 is LNHNV and CDR2 is YYDKDF in the germline V gene (reference sequence). The CDR3 DNA sequence: TGTGCCACCAGCCCTGCTGGCGGGAGTTCAGATACGCAGTATTTT. It specifies CATSPAGGSSDTQYF.

This chain connects TRBV7-3 to TRBJ2-1; weak D call: TRBD2 (6 bases). The germline gives CDR1 SGHTA, CDR2 FQGTGA. V dropped 3 bases and J dropped 7 bases, with 13 bases sitting between them. The CDR3 covers 14 residues. The CDR3 here is CASSLDLGRNEQFF. The CDR3 nucleotides are TGTGCCAGCAGCTTGGACTTGGGGAGGAATGAGCAGTTCTTC.

This clone was found once. V usage is TRBV2 and J usage is TRBJ1-1; D call uncertain. The germline V gene has CDR1 SNHLY and CDR2 FYNNEI. The CDR3 loop spans 14 amino acids. V lost 6 bases and J 0 bases, leaving 11 bases between the germline ends. The CDR3 loop is CASSERRLNTEAFF. The DNA for the CDR3 is TGTGCCAGCAGCGAAAGGAGACTGAACACTGAAGCTTTCTTT.

Here the CDR3 DNA reads TGTGCCAGCTCACCAAGCGGGGGGTCTTACAATGAGCAGTTCTTC. Translating it yields CASSPSGGSYNEQFF. The genes are TRBV18 and TRBJ2-1; 9 nucleotides agree with TRBD2. This CDR3 contains 15 residues. Germline CDR1 reads KGHSH; CDR2 reads LQKENI. Unmatched junction bases numbered 3, after V lost 2 bases and J lost 4 bases.

This clone was picked up a small number of times. The chain recombines TRBV4-2 with TRBJ2-7, with D maybe TRBD2 (5 bases). This CDR3 contains 13 residues. Germline V lookup: CDR1 LGHNA, CDR2 YNFKEQ. Trimming stripped 1 base from V and 7 bases from J, with 11 bases between. CDR3 coding DNA: TGTGCCAGCAGCCAAGGATGGAGAGGGGAGCAGTACTTC. Translating gives CASSQGWRGEQYF.

This chain uses TRBV5-1 with TRBJ2-5, with 7 positions matching TRBD1. Germline V lookup: CDR1 SGHRS, CDR2 YFSETQ. Trimming took 4 bases from V and 2 from J; bases not matched to a gene: 2. The CDR3 runs 13 residues. The CDR3 DNA follows: TGCGCCAGCAGCCAGGGACAGCAAGAGACCCAGTACTTC. Its protein is CASSQGQQETQYF.

CDR3 sequence: CASSLRGQGGNTIYF. The CDR3 DNA follows: TGTGCCAGCAGCTTAAGGGGGCAAGGAGGAAACACCATATATTTT. The chain has TRBV7-2 and TRBJ1-3, with 7 nucleotides matching TRBD1. There are 15 residues in the CDR3. J lost 4 bases, V lost 2 bases, and 5 bases had no gene match. CDR1 and CDR2 (germline): SGHTA, FQGNSA.

The rearrangement links TRBV5-6 to TRBJ1-5; 8 nucleotides agree with TRBD1. Trimming removed 3 bases from V and 5 bases from J; junction bases left unmatched: 4. Germline CDR1 is SGHDT and CDR2 is YYEEEE. The CDR3 is 14 residues long. CDR3 loop: CASSSADRDQPQHF. CDR3 DNA: TGTGCCAGCAGCTCAGCGGACAGGGATCAGCCCCAGCATTTT.

This clone was seen only a few times. The chain has TRBV6-4 and TRBJ2-2; a possible D gene is TRBD1 (5 bases). The CDR3 covers 14 residues. Looked up from germline, CDR1 is MRHNA and CDR2 is SNTAGT. V shed 4 bases and J shed 3 bases, with 9 bases lying between them. CDR3 protein: CASSVGVDTGELFF. CDR3 bases: TGTGCCAGCAGTGTAGGGGTTGACACCGGGGAGCTGTTTTTT.

The rearrangement links TRBV19 to TRBJ2-7, with D tentatively TRBD1 (5 bases). The CDR3 runs to 15 residues. CDR1 and CDR2 from the germline V gene are LNHDA and SQIVND (reference sequence). V was pared by 9 bases and J by 3 bases, with 21 bases between. The CDR3 sequence: CASRASPNPVYEQYF. The CDR3, as DNA: TGTGCCAGCAGGGCCAGCCCCAACCCCGTCTACGAGCAGTACTTC.

The V gene is TRBV27, the J gene TRBJ2-7; TRBD1 is a possible D gene (5 bases). This CDR3 has 15 residues. Per germline, CDR1 MNHEY and CDR2 SMNVEV (reference sequence). V lost 5 bases to trimming and J lost 3 bases, with 17 bases between them. DNA of the CDR3: TGTGCCAGCAGTGACCCGCAGGGTGGGGTCTACGAGCAGTACTTC. Its translation: CASSDPQGGVYEQYF.

V gene TRBV9 combines with J gene TRBJ1-2; tentatively, D is TRBD1 (5 bases). Trimming removed 3 bases at V and 4 bases at J, with 10 bases between. The CDR3 runs 13 residues. The germline gives CDR1 SGDLS, CDR2 YYNGEE. The CDR3 spells CASSGQSLYGYTF. The CDR3, as DNA: TGTGCCAGCAGCGGACAGAGCCTCTATGGCTACACCTTC.

V is TRBV7-3 and J is TRBJ2-1; weak D call: TRBD1 (5 bases). V was pared by 3 bases and J by 3 bases, with 9 bases between. Germline-derived CDR1 and CDR2 are SGHTA and FQGTGA. The CDR3 totals 14 residues. The CDR3 bases are TGTGCCAGCAGCTTGGGGCGTCACTACAATGAGCAGTTCTTC. Protein sequence: CASSLGRHYNEQFF.

The CDR3 sequence is CASIQDSKYSNQPQHF. The CDR3 coding sequence is TGTGCCAGTATACAGGACAGCAAATATAGCAATCAGCCCCAGCATTTT. This rearrangement joins TRBV19 to TRBJ1-5; a weak D match, TRBD1 (6 bases). The CDR3 is 16 amino acids. V was shortened by 7 bases and J by 0 bases, with 16 bases between the two germline ends. CDR1 is LNHDA, CDR2 SQIVND, per germline (reference sequence).

This chain connects TRBV30 to TRBJ1-1; D possibly corresponds to TRBD1 (6 bases). The germline gives CDR1 GTSNPN, CDR2 SVGIG (reference sequence). V was trimmed by 4 bases and J by 8 bases, leaving 11 bases between them. The CDR3 extends over 11 amino acids. CDR3 DNA sequence: TGTGCCTGGAAACAGGGTTCCGAAGCTTTCTTT. This sequence encodes CAWKQGSEAFF.

The chain employs TRBV15 and TRBJ1-4, with 8 bases lining up with TRBD1. The germline CDR1 and CDR2 sequences are LNHNV and YYDKDF (reference sequence). The CDR3 contains 15 residues. The J segment lost 8 bases and the V segment lost 5 bases, leaving 10 bases of the junction unmatched. For the CDR3, the DNA is TGTGCCACCAGCTCCCTAGGACAGGGACGGGAAAAACTGTTTTTT. Its protein is CATSSLGQGREKLFF.

The V gene is TRBV9, the J gene TRBJ2-3; TRBD2 agrees at 8 bases. This CDR3 spans 17 amino acids. V was pared by 0 bases and J by 2 bases, with 8 bases of the junction left unmatched. From germline, CDR1 is SGDLS and CDR2 YYNGEE. The CDR3 nucleotides read TGTGCCAGCAGCGTAGTGGGTCTAGCGGGTCCCACAGATACGCAGTATTTT. It encodes CASSVVGLAGPTDTQYF.

The chain is built from TRBV6-5 and TRBJ1-4, with D hard to call. Germline lookup yields CDR1 MNHEY and CDR2 SVGAGI. The V gene lost 7 bases and the J gene lost 8 bases, with 14 bases spanning the gap. The CDR3 length is 13 residues. CDR3 residues: CASKRGVREKLFF. DNA for the CDR3: TGTGCCAGCAAGCGCGGGGTTCGGGAAAAACTGTTTTTT.